These 14 T cell receptor beta chains came from one sample sequenced in a study of T-cell reconstitution after alpha-beta-depleted transplantation in children. The TCRbeta library incorporated unique molecular identifiers. Each CDR3 protein is one row after TCRdb ran MiXCR on the PCR reads. The profile shows hundreds of thousands of distinct CDR3 sequences, roughly 11% of them singletons. The sample here was peripheral blood, taken 180 days after TCRalphabeta/CD19-depleted stem cell transplant. These TCRs come from a male patient aged 2 to 10 who had a stem cell transplant for chronic granulomatous disease, so the T cells may come from the graft donor.

The table lists this clonotype with a few counts. The rearrangement uses TRBV21-1 and TRBJ1-5; no DNA check was done on the table's D call, TRBD1. TRBV21-1 is a pseudogene. The CDR3 sequence is 15 residues long. In DNA, the CDR3 is TGTGCCAGCAGCAAAGCGACAGGGGGCAATCAGCCCCAGCATTTT. Its protein product is CASSKATGGNQPQHF.

This clonotype was picked up many times. The chain uses TRBV5-1 and TRBJ1-5; weak D call: TRBD1 (5 bases). The germline V and J ends were trimmed by 4 bases and 3 bases, with 14 bases remaining between them. This CDR3 comprises 15 residues. Germline V CDR1 and CDR2: SGHRS, YFSETQ. As DNA, the CDR3 is TGCGCCAGCAGCCTGGGACCTTGGGACAATCAGCCCCAGCATTTT. Translated, it gives CASSLGPWDNQPQHF.

The sample holds many counts of this clonotype. The V call is TRBV15, the J call TRBJ1-2, with TRBD1 matching 9 bases. The junction had 5 bases not matched to a gene; V was cut back by 2 bases and J by 7 bases. CDR1 is LNHNV and CDR2 is YYDKDF in the germline V gene (reference sequence). CDR3 length: 14 amino acids. This CDR3 reads CATSRSGTGFGYTF. The CDR3 DNA sequence: TGTGCCACCAGCAGATCCGGGACAGGGTTTGGCTACACCTTC.

This clonotype appeared many times. The chain couples TRBV29-1 to TRBJ2-7; D perhaps matches TRBD1 (5 bases). V was pared by 2 bases and J by 2 bases, with 13 bases between. CDR3 length equals 14 residues. Germline lookup yields CDR1 SQVTM and CDR2 ANQGSEA. This CDR3 is CSVELGVTAYEQYF. DNA for the CDR3: TGCAGCGTTGAACTAGGCGTGACAGCCTACGAGCAGTACTTC.

This clonotype was seen many times. The V call is TRBV4-3, the J call TRBJ2-1, with 9 bases matching TRBD1. From germline, CDR1 is LGHNA and CDR2 YSLEER. V trimming: 4 bases; J trimming: 7 bases; junction bases outside the gene matches: 11. This CDR3 has 16 amino acids. The CDR3 DNA follows: TGCGCCAGCAGCCCTCTGGGACAGGGAGTGAGGAATGAGCAGTTCTTC. It specifies CASSPLGQGVRNEQFF.

This clonotype was seen many times. The chain carries TRBV5-1 and TRBJ2-5; tentative D call: TRBD2 (5 bases). CDR3 length equals 14 residues. Trimming pared 3 bases from V and 3 bases from J, leaving 12 bases between. Germline V gene sequence: CDR1 SGHRS, CDR2 YFSETQ. The CDR3 DNA sequence: TGCGCCAGCAGCTCCCGGGATCTAAAAGAGACCCAGTACTTC. Its translation: CASSSRDLKETQYF.

This clonotype was observed at least ten times. V usage is TRBV12-3 or TRBV12-4 and J usage is TRBJ2-7; 9 nucleotides line up with TRBD1. The CDR3 loop spans 16 amino acids. After removal of 7 bases from V and 1 base from J, the junction contained 11 bases not matched to a gene. CDR3 sequence: CASIRLPGQGSYEQYF. In DNA form, the CDR3 reads TGTGCCAGCATTCGGCTTCCGGGACAGGGTTCCTACGAGCAGTACTTC.

The gene calls are TRBV30 and TRBJ2-1; no reliable D call. CDR1 and CDR2 from the germline V gene are GTSNPN and SVGIG (reference sequence). This CDR3 is built from 13 residues. The V end was cut by 4 bases, the J end by 10 bases, with 17 bases between. In nucleotides, the CDR3 is TGTGCCTGGAACCGGCAGGCGAGTGGGGAGCAGTTCTTC. Encoded protein: CAWNRQASGEQFF.

This clonotype was observed at least ten times. The chain combines TRBV12-3 or TRBV12-4 with TRBJ1-6; D is unclear. The CDR3 contains 17 residues. Trimming took 6 bases from V and 0 from J, leaving 15 bases between them. CDR3 coding DNA: TGTGCCAGCAGCCCTCTGATGAGGAGCTCCTATAATTCACCCCTCCACTTT. It is translated as CASSPLMRSSYNSPLHF.

This clonotype has a handful of counts. The DNA for the CDR3 is TGTGCCAGCAGGCCCACCGGGACAAAGGCGAACACCGGGGAGCTGTTTTTT. Protein sequence: CASRPTGTKANTGELFF. The V gene is TRBV12-3 or TRBV12-4, the J gene TRBJ2-2, with a tentative D call TRBD1 (6 bases). V gave up 6 bases and J gave up 0 bases, with 17 bases separating them. The CDR3 consists of 17 residues.

This clonotype was counted many times. This chain connects TRBV5-1 to TRBJ1-4, with 7 positions matching TRBD1. The CDR3 loop spans 15 amino acids. V dropped 3 bases and J dropped 5; count of bases not matched to a gene: 7. The germline V gene encodes CDR1 SGHRS and CDR2 YFSETQ. The DNA for the CDR3 is TGCGCCAGCAGCTCCACCGGGACAGCAAATGAAAAACTGTTTTTT. This encodes CASSSTGTANEKLFF.

This clonotype was found many times. The genes are TRBV5-1 and TRBJ2-3, with unresolved D. The germline gives CDR1 SGHRS, CDR2 YFSETQ. This CDR3 contains 13 residues. V lost 4 bases and J lost 2, with 8 bases in between. Written as DNA, the CDR3 is TGCGCCAGCAGCCCTACTTTCACAGATACGCAGTATTTT. This sequence encodes CASSPTFTDTQYF. The complete variable domain, with remaining parts taken from reference TRBV5-1 and TRBJ2-3, reads KAGVTQTPRYLIKTRGQQVTLSCSPISGHRSVSWYQQTPGQGLQFLFEYFSETQRNKGNFPGRFSGRQFSNSRSEMNVSTLELGDSALYLCASSPTFTDTQYFGPGTRLTVL.

This clonotype has at least ten counts. The rearrangement links TRBV20-1 to TRBJ2-3, with 13 bases that match TRBD2. After removal of 5 bases from V and 2 bases from J, the junction contained 4 bases not matched to a gene. This CDR3 comprises 15 residues. Germline V gene lookup returns CDR1 DFQATT and CDR2 SNEGSKA (reference sequence). CDR3: CSASTSGGFTDTQYF. CDR3 in DNA: TGCAGTGCTTCGACTAGCGGGGGGTTCACAGATACGCAGTATTTT.

Many counts were recorded for this clonotype. The chain recombines TRBV5-6 with TRBJ2-7, with D possibly matching TRBD2 (6 bases). The CDR3 has 14 residues. V dropped 1 base and J dropped 5 bases, with 13 bases sitting between them. Germline V lookup: CDR1 SGHDT, CDR2 YYEEEE. For the CDR3, the DNA is TGTGCCAGCAGCTTGTCTGGACTATTTGACGAGCAGTACTTC. It yields the protein CASSLSGLFDEQYF.